These T cell receptor beta chains were read from a single sample in a study of blood T cells in healthy people across ages. One entry per CDR3 protein results from TCRdb running MiXCR on the 5' RACE reads. The sample holds about 1.5 million distinct CDR3 sequences; approximately 39% are singletons and the top ten take less than 5%. Sequencing input: blood. Receptors were obtained from a young woman in good health. The CDR3 runs from the conserved cysteine through the conserved F or W. Fields, in order: clone size, D gene, J gene, V gene, CDR3 protein, CDR3 DNA. D genes are given only for firm matches. Clone size is stated in some rows and not others, as once, few, many or a class when expanded.

few | TRBD2 | TRBJ2-3 | TRBV7-2 | CASSPTGTTNTDTQYF | TGTGCCAGCAGCCCTACCGGGACTACCAACACAGATACGCAGTATTTT
- | TRBD2 | TRBJ2-1 | TRBV7-2 | CASTRDYTDNEQFF | TGTGCCAGCACCCGGGACTACACCGACAATGAGCAGTTCTTC
- | TRBD1 | TRBJ1-2 | TRBV29-1 | CSETQRDRVNYGYTF | TGCAGCGAGACACAACGGGACAGGGTTAACTATGGCTACACCTTC
- | - | TRBJ2-5 | TRBV12-3/TRBV12-4 | CASSLRPAGTQYF | TGTGCCAGCAGTTTAAGGCCTGCCGGGACCCAGTACTTC
few | - | TRBJ1-1 | TRBV20-1 | CSASKHRNTEAFF | TGCAGTGCTAGTAAACATAGGAACACTGAAGCTTTCTTT
- | TRBD1 | TRBJ2-7 | TRBV19 | CASSIGDRGAEQYF | TGTGCCAGTAGTATAGGGGACAGGGGAGCCGAGCAGTACTTC
- | - | TRBJ2-4 | TRBV20-1 | CSAPASELAKNIQYF | TGCAGTGCGCCAGCTAGCGAGCTAGCCAAAAACATTCAGTACTTC
few | - | TRBJ2-1 | TRBV7-2 | CASSFGVDREQFF | TGTGCCAGCAGCTTTGGAGTGGATAGAGAGCAGTTCTTC
few | - | TRBJ2-1 | TRBV6-1 | CASSDTRINEQFF | TGTGCCAGCAGTGACACCAGGATCAATGAGCAGTTCTTC
few | - | TRBJ2-5 | TRBV2 | CASRGPSYQETQYF | TGTGCCAGCAGGGGCCCCAGCTACCAAGAGACCCAGTACTTC
- | - | TRBJ2-7 | TRBV7-6 | CASSSLEGNIYEQYF | TGTGCCAGCAGCTCCCTCGAAGGGAACATCTACGAGCAGTACTTC